This is a list of T cell receptor beta chains from one sample in a study of technical replicates of blood from several donors. Here immunoSEQ multiplex PCR was the method, and the copy in TCRdb shows in-frame clones only, minus some. The sample lists tens of thousands of clones, roughly nine tenths occurring once. Sequencing input: T cells isolated from PBMCs. The receptors were gathered from a human donor in good health. CDR3s include the opening cysteine and the closing phenylalanine or tryptophan. D genes are given only for firm matches. Size is omitted from some rows. Given values are once, few, many or a class for expanded clones.

J gene,clone size,V gene,D gene,CDR3 protein,CDR3 DNA
TRBJ1-2,few,TRBV5-6,TRBD1,CASSLIRDRGLYGYTF,TGTGCCAGCAGCCTCATCCGGGACAGGGGGCTCTATGGCTACACCTTC
TRBJ1-2,NA,TRBV29-1,TRBD1,CSVLGTGSSGYTF,TGCAGCGTTTTAGGGACAGGGTCGAGCGGCTACACCTTC
TRBJ1-1,NA,TRBV29-1,NA,CSVDPRTYLTEAFF,TGCAGCGTTGACCCTAGGACATATTTGACTGAAGCTTTCTTT
TRBJ1-5,NA,TRBV28,NA,CASSPTRQPQHF,TGTGCCAGCAGTCCAACTCGTCAGCCCCAGCATTTT
TRBJ1-1,NA,TRBV10-1,NA,CASSESSIRGTEAFF,TGCGCCAGCAGTGAGTCATCGATTAGGGGCACTGAAGCTTTCTTT
TRBJ1-5,few,TRBV6-1,NA,CASSERVSCHF,TGTGCCAGCAGTGAACGGGTATCTTGTCATTTT
TRBJ2-5,NA,TRBV7-6,NA,CASSSPGETQYF,TGTGCCAGCAGCTCCCCGGGAGAGACCCAGTACTTC
TRBJ2-5,NA,TRBV21-1,NA,CASSKAHGTQGGATQYF,TGTGCCAGCAGCAAAGCGCACGGGACTCAGGGAGGGGCGACCCAGTACTTC
TRBJ2-3,NA,TRBV10-3,TRBD1,CALRQGLSTDTQYF,TGTGCCCTCCGACAGGGGTTGAGCACAGATACGCAGTATTTT
TRBJ2-7,NA,TRBV7-7,TRBD2,CASSPQREGEQYF,TGTGCCAGCAGCCCTCAGCGGGAGGGCGAGCAGTACTTC
TRBJ2-7,NA,TRBV15,TRBD2,CATSSVSGGEQYF,TGTGCCACCAGCAGCGTTAGCGGGGGCGAGCAGTACTTC
TRBJ1-3,NA,TRBV5-1,NA,CASSLGSSGNTIYF,TGCGCCAGCAGCTTGGGTAGCTCTGGAAACACCATATATTTT
TRBJ2-6,NA,TRBV11-3,TRBD1,CASSLARGPGANVLTF,TGTGCCAGCAGCTTAGCAAGGGGGCCAGGGGCCAACGTCCTGACTTTC
TRBJ2-4,NA,TRBV28,NA,CASGTAGIVGNIQYF,TGTGCCAGCGGGACGGCGGGGATCGTGGGAAACATTCAGTACTTC
TRBJ1-2,NA,TRBV19,NA,CASSIDLTAWVGYTF,TGTGCCAGTAGTATAGATCTAACAGCCTGGGTTGGCTACACCTTC
TRBJ1-2,NA,TRBV21-1,NA,CASSTAGGGYTF,TGTGCCAGCAGCACGGCAGGGGGAGGCTACACCTTC
TRBJ2-5,NA,TRBV14,TRBD1,CASSGTGVWETQYF,TGTGCCAGCAGCGGGACAGGGGTATGGGAGACCCAGTACTTC
TRBJ1-2,NA,TRBV5-4,NA,CASSKGGGDYYGYTF,TGTGCCAGCAGCAAGGGGGGGGGAGACTACTATGGCTACACCTTC
TRBJ1-1,once,TRBV5-1,NA,CASRVRENTEAFF,TGCGCCAGCAGAGTTCGAGAGAACACTGAAGCTTTCTTT
TRBJ2-7,NA,TRBV4-1,TRBD2,CASSQYASGMTYEQYF,TGCGCCAGCAGCCAGTACGCTAGCGGGATGACCTACGAGCAGTACTTC
TRBJ1-2,NA,TRBV6-6,TRBD1,CASSYTASDRDYGYTF,TGTGCCAGCAGTTACACCGCAAGTGACAGGGACTATGGCTACACCTTC
TRBJ1-4,once,TRBV5-4,TRBD1,CASSAKGQNEKLFF,TGTGCCAGCAGCGCAAAGGGACAGAATGAAAAACTGTTTTTT
TRBJ2-7,NA,TRBV5-1,NA,CASSSTQGSYEQYF,TGCGCCAGCAGCTCCACACAGGGTTCATACGAGCAGTACTTC
TRBJ2-3,NA,TRBV15,NA,CATSREGRTADTQYF,TGTGCCACCAGCAGAGAAGGGAGAACTGCAGATACGCAGTATTTT
TRBJ2-3,NA,TRBV4-1,TRBD2,CASSQGPSGTDTQYF,TGCGCCAGCAGCCAAGGGCCTAGCGGGACGGATACGCAGTATTTT
TRBJ2-1,NA,TRBV25-1,NA,CASSPGTNLLNNEQFF,TGTGCCAGCAGCCCCGGGACAAACCTCCTCAACAATGAGCAGTTCTTC
TRBJ2-7,NA,TRBV29-1,TRBD2,CSVVTSGGLEQYF,TGCAGCGTTGTAACTAGCGGGGGGCTGGAGCAGTACTTC
TRBJ2-1,NA,TRBV15,TRBD2,CATSRNIAGGGNEQFF,TGTGCCACCAGCAGAAATATAGCGGGAGGGGGCAATGAGCAGTTCTTC
TRBJ1-1,NA,TRBV29-1,NA,CSVVWPLSTAGAFF,TGCAGCGTTGTTTGGCCCCTATCGACCGCGGGGGCTTTCTTT
TRBJ2-5,NA,TRBV10-2,NA,CASSESRETQYF,TGCGCCAGCAGTGAGTCACGGGAGACCCAGTACTTC
TRBJ2-7,NA,TRBV7-9,NA,CASSFPLSGQYF,TGTGCCAGCAGCTTTCCTCTATCGGGGCAGTACTTC
TRBJ1-1,NA,TRBV12-5,TRBD1,CASVPTGFFTEAFF,TGTGCTAGTGTCCCGACAGGGTTTTTTACTGAAGCTTTCTTT
TRBJ2-1,NA,TRBV2,TRBD2,CAGRSGRFNSYNEQFF,TGTGCCGGTAGGAGCGGGAGATTTAACTCCTACAATGAGCAGTTCTTC
TRBJ1-1,once,TRBV28,NA,CASSFRRAGTEAFF,TGTGCCAGCAGTTTCAGGAGGGCGGGCACTGAAGCTTTCTTT
TRBJ2-1,NA,TRBV7-3,TRBD2,CASSLKGGGAEEQFF,TGTGCCAGCAGCTTAAAAGGCGGGGGGGCGGAGGAGCAGTTCTTC